This TCR beta chain was sequenced in a study of CD8+ T cells in alopecia areata (dated by TCRdb to the late 2010s). Regarding the complete study: The treated patients, all with moderate-to-severe alopecia areata, were enrolled in an open-label pilot trial of oral tofacitinib given at 5 to 10 mg twice daily. Tofacitinib was given for 6 to 18 months, followed by 6 months of follow-up off drug to assess delayed response and recurrence. For the treated patients, the SALT score, which quantifies what percentage of scalp surface area is affected, served as the measure of disease severity. To study T cell clonal expansion in alopecia areata, the researchers applied high-throughput TCRbeta sequencing to both the C3H/HeJ mouse model and human patients. Scalp tissue and sorted CD4+ and CD8+ peripheral blood T cells from patchy and totalis/universalis alopecia areata patients and from healthy controls were covered by human TCRbeta sequencing. Biopsies were taken from tofacitinib-treated patients at baseline and again at 4 and 24 weeks into treatment, and several of those patients also had a later scalp biopsy. Scalp clonality was compared across normal scalp (n=4), patchy alopecia areata scalp (n=8), and alopecia totalis/universalis scalp (n=8). RNA came from the PAXgene miRNA kit for fixed scalp, the miRNeasy kit for PBMCs, and the RNeasy kit for mouse skin. Amplification of TCRbeta CDR3 regions was done by immunoSEQ multiplex PCR using 35 Vbeta forward primers and 13 Jbeta reverse primers. Study-wide conclusions, independent of this receptor: The treated cohort was small, with a single nonresponder, so links between baseline CD8+ expansion and response need larger studies. TCR sequences shared between patients were less clear than in mice, possibly partly because of HLA diversity in the patient population. Many expanded lesional clones persisted in scalp and blood during tofacitinib treatment, which may partly explain relapse after stopping treatment. Higher clonality and more expanded CD8+ clones were observed in lesional scalp than in normal scalp, particularly in alopecia totalis/universalis, a finding suggestive of antigenic drive. Scalp clonality and the number of expanded CD8+ clones among the top 100 scalp clones were significantly decreased by tofacitinib. Resident alphabeta T cells in normal human skin are also sequenced, complicating scalp TCR repertoire analysis, unlike mouse skin dominated by gammadelta T cells.

The CDR3 numbers 14 residues from cysteine through phenylalanine. Only the CDR3 part of the read is kept: 42 bases, read in frame from the first base. CDR1 MNHEY and CDR2 SMNVEV are derived from the germline V gene (reference sequence). Germline trimming amounts to 5 bases on V and 6 bases on J, with 5 as the count of junction bases outside the gene matches. The library relied on the immunoSEQ multiplex PCR assay. RNA was extracted from all samples and reverse transcribed into cDNA, which served as template for TCR sequencing. SuperScript III was used to make first-strand cDNA, primed with a 2:1 mix of oligo-dT and random hexamers. A synthetic immune receptor repertoire was used to measure amplification bias, and any remaining bias was corrected computationally. As for the authors' bioinformatics: Raw reads were preprocessed to remove errors, and CDR3 was defined by IMGT conventions from the conserved cysteine to phenylalanine. Clonality was computed as 1 minus the Shannon entropy, with the entropy normalized by log2 of the number of productive unique TCRs. Whether each scalp clone was CD4 or CD8 was inferred by checking scalp TCRbeta sequences against the CD4 and CD8 repertoires from sorted blood. This immuneACCESS table, as held by TCRdb, lists in-frame sequences with V and J called but not all clones. Of the missing ones, under half trace to an unresolved V gene in checked studies; the others have no known cause. That table is the source of V, J and clone size, and D and trimming were worked out from the DNA. The sample table lists around 200,000 clones, around 58% of them with a count of one. Roughly 12% of the sample goes to the ten largest clones.

This clone was observed a few times. Its antigen is still unknown. Base qualities are missing; no much larger clone stands one base away. In light of the paper, this sample's time point label describes: 20 to 30 weeks on oral tofacitinib. What this sample's treatment or condition label stands for: oral pan-JAK inhibitor, 5-10 mg twice daily. Lesional scalp punch biopsies and peripheral blood were collected from alopecia areata patients. PBMCs were separated by density centrifugation and stained for CD3, CD4 and CD8, after which CD4+ and CD8+ T cells were sorted on a FACSAria. The specimen was CD8+ T cells sorted from blood, collected at week 24, from a patient treated with tofacitinib. This clonotype originated in a human donor with alopecia areata. The rearrangement combines TRBV27 with TRBJ2-7; 12 bases in the junction line up with TRBD1. The CDR3 in this case is CASSTGTGGGEQYF. The DNA sequence is given as TGTGCCAGCAGTACGGGGACAGGGGGCGGCGAGCAGTACTTC.